Listed below are T cell receptor beta chains from one sample, sequenced in a study of blood T cell repertoires in COVID-19. Assay: immunoSEQ multiplex PCR; the TCRdb copy retains only in-frame clones and omits some. The data hold roughly 160,000 clones, with roughly 90% observed a single time. The specimen sequenced was peripheral blood. These receptors originate from a man between 18 and 35 years old with COVID-19, enrolled during active disease. The CDR3 runs from the conserved cysteine through the conserved F or W. D genes are given only for firm matches. Clone size appears in some rows only: once, few, many, or a class for an expanded clone.

.,TRBJ1-1,TRBV7-9,TRBD1,TGTGCCAGCAGCTTACCAGGGGGCGCAACCACTGAAGCTTTCTTT,CASSLPGGATTEAFF
.,TRBJ2-1,TRBV12-3/TRBV12-4,TRBD2,TGTGCCAGCAGTTTAGGCGGGAGCAATGAGCAGTTCTTC,CASSLGGSNEQFF
.,TRBJ2-7,TRBV11-1,TRBD1,TGTGCCAGCAGCCACCGGACAGGGAGTAACTCCTACGAGCAGTACTTC,CASSHRTGSNSYEQYF
.,TRBJ2-2,TRBV5-8,TRBD2,TGTGCCAGCAGACCCGGGACTAGCGGTACCGGGGAGCTGTTTTTT,CASRPGTSGTGELFF
.,TRBJ1-1,TRBV19,TRBD1,TGTGCCAGTAGGGGGACAGGGAACACTGAAGCTTTCTTT,CASRGTGNTEAFF
.,TRBJ2-3,TRBV29-1,TRBD1,TGCAGCGTCGGACAGGGTTTCGCAGATACGCAGTATTTT,CSVGQGFADTQYF
.,TRBJ2-1,TRBV3-1/TRBV3-2,.,TGTGCCAGCAGCCAGGGGCGCGGTTTGGTAAACAGTCTCTTC,CASSQGRGLVNSLF
once,TRBJ1-4,TRBV18,TRBD1,TGTGCCAGCTCACCTACAGGGGGCGCAGGCGAAAAACTGTTTTTT,CASSPTGGAGEKLFF
.,TRBJ2-1,TRBV28,TRBD2,TGTGCCAGCAGTTCAATAGGACTAGCGGGAGGCTGGCAGTTCTTC,CASSSIGLAGGWQFF
.,TRBJ2-1,TRBV11-2,.,TGTGCCAGCAGCTTACAGGGCCTCTCCGGCGATGAGCAGTTCTTC,CASSLQGLSGDEQFF
.,TRBJ2-1,TRBV5-1,TRBD2,TGCGCCAGCAGCTCCAACGGGAGGAACGGTGAGCAGTTCTTC,CASSSNGRNGEQFF
.,TRBJ1-4,TRBV2,.,TGTGCCAGCTACGGCGGGAATGAAAAACTGTTTTTT,CASYGGNEKLFF
.,TRBJ1-6,TRBV27,.,TGTGCCAGCAGTTTATCGGGGGGGGATAATTCACCCCTCCACTTT,CASSLSGGDNSPLHF
.,TRBJ1-2,TRBV29-1,TRBD1,TGCAGCGTTGTTGGGACCACAGGGGACGGCTACACCTTC,CSVVGTTGDGYTF
.,TRBJ2-7,TRBV27,TRBD2,TGTGCCAGCAGTTTATCGCCTAGCGGGAGCTACGAGCAGTACTTC,CASSLSPSGSYEQYF
.,TRBJ2-7,TRBV5-1,.,TGCGCCAGCAGCTTTGGCTCCATGTACTACGAGCAGTACTTC,CASSFGSMYYEQYF
.,TRBJ1-2,TRBV27,TRBD1,TGTGCCAGCAGTCCGTGGGACAGGCATGGCTACACCTTC,CASSPWDRHGYTF
.,TRBJ1-1,TRBV24-1,.,TGTGCCACCACCTCGGGGAGGGGTGATACTGAAGCTTTCTTT,CATTSGRGDTEAFF